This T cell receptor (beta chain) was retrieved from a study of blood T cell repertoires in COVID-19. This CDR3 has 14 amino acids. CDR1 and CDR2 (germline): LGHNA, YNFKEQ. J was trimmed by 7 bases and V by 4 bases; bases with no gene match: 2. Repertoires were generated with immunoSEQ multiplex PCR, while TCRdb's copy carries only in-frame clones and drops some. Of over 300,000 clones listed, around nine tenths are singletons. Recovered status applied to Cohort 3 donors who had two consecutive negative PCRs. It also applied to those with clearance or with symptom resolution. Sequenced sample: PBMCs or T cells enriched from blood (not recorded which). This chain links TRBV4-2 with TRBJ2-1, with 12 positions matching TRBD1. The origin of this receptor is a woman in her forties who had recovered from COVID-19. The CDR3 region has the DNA TGTGCCAGCAGCCGGGACAGGGGGCGGAATGAGCAGTTCTTC. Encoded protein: CASSRDRGRNEQFF.